A selection of T cell receptor beta chains follows, all from one sample in a study of T cells after yellow fever vaccination. TCRdb re-called the 5' RACE reads with MiXCR, one entry per CDR3 protein. The sample records around 120,000 distinct CDR3 sequences, about 7.2% being singletons. The sequencing here drew on CD4+ T cells sorted from PBMCs, taken about 49 days after the first yellow fever vaccination. These receptors all stem from a man younger than 30 who received the YFV17D yellow fever vaccine. CDR3s include the opening cysteine and the closing phenylalanine or tryptophan. D genes are given only for firm matches. Clone size is not always given. Where it is, it says once, few, many or a class for expanded clones.

>15|TRBD1|TRBJ2-1|TRBV11-2|.
CASSLRDRGPNEQFF
TGTGCCAGCAGCTTACGGGACAGGGGCCCCAATGAGCAGTTCTTC
>14|.|TRBJ1-5|TRBV4-2|few
CASSQGPENQPQHF
TGTGCCAGCAGCCAAGGGCCGGAGAATCAGCCCCAGCATTTT
>14|.|TRBJ2-2|TRBV7-2|.
CASSSGHSTGELFF
TGTGCCAGCAGCTCGGGACACTCCACCGGGGAGCTGTTTTTT
>15|.|TRBJ1-1|TRBV5-1|many
CASSFGQQEYTEAFF
TGCGCCAGCAGCTTTGGGCAGCAGGAATACACTGAAGCTTTCTTT
>15|.|TRBJ2-7|TRBV7-9|.
CASSLGVRGRNEQYF
TGTGCCAGCAGCTTAGGGGTGCGGGGACGGAACGAGCAGTACTTC
>14|.|TRBJ2-2|TRBV6-5|many
CASSYSGVPGELFF
TGTGCCAGCAGTTACTCGGGGGTCCCCGGGGAGCTGTTTTTT
>14|.|TRBJ1-4|TRBV28|many
CATLPAGALEKLFF
TGTGCCACCCTACCCGCAGGCGCCCTTGAAAAACTGTTTTTT
>17|TRBD2|TRBJ2-1|TRBV7-3|many
CASSPTSGGALGNEQFF
TGTGCCAGCAGCCCAACTAGCGGGGGGGCCCTCGGCAATGAGCAGTTCTTC
>17|TRBD1|TRBJ1-4|TRBV12-3/TRBV12-4|many
CASSPFGQGATNEKLFF
TGTGCCAGCAGCCCGTTCGGGCAGGGGGCAACTAATGAAAAACTGTTTTTT
>13|.|TRBJ2-5|TRBV7-2|many
CASSLWGEETQYF
TGTGCCAGCAGCTTGTGGGGAGAAGAGACCCAGTACTTC
>16|TRBD1|TRBJ2-2|TRBV4-3|many
CASSHLTGTNTGELFF
TGCGCCAGCAGCCACCTGACAGGGACGAACACCGGGGAGCTGTTTTTT
>14|.|TRBJ2-3|TRBV29-1|many
CSVALSVDGDTQYF
TGCAGCGTCGCCCTCTCTGTGGACGGAGATACGCAGTATTTT
>13|.|TRBJ1-1|TRBV29-1|many
CSVARGLLSEAFF
TGCAGCGTTGCTCGGGGGCTTTTATCTGAAGCTTTCTTT